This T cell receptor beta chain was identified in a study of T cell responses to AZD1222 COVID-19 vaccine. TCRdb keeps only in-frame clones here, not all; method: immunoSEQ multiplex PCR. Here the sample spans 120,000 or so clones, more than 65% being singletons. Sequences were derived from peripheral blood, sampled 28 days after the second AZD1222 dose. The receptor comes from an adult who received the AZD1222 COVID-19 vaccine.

In DNA form, the CDR3 reads TGTGCCAGCAGCTCCCAGGGGGGAAGCCTGAACACTGAAGCTTTCTTT. Amino acids: CASSSQGGSLNTEAFF. The rearrangement joins TRBV7-6 to TRBJ1-1; TRBD1 matches 7 bases. Germline loops: CDR1 SGHVS, CDR2 FNYEAQ. There are 16 residues in the CDR3. V shed 4 bases, J shed 0 bases, and the junction held 8 bases outside the gene matches.